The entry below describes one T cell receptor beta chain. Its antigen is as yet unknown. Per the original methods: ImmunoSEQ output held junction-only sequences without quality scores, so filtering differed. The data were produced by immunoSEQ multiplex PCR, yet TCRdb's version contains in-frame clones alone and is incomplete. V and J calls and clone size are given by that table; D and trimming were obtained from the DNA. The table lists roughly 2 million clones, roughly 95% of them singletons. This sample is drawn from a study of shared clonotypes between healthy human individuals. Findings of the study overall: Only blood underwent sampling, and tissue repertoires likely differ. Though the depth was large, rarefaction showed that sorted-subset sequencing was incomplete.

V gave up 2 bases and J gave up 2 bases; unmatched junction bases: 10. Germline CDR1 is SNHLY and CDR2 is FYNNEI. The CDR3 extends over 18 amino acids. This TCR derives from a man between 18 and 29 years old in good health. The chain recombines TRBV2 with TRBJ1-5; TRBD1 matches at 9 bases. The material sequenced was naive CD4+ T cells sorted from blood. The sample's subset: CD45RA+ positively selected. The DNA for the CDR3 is TGTGCCAGCAGTGAAAGTCGGACAGGGGAAGAAGGCAATCAGCCCCAGCATTTT. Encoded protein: CASSESRTGEEGNQPQHF.